One and the same sample provided the 10 T cell receptor beta chains below, sequenced in a study of cytomegalovirus exposure and HLA in healthy donors. Repertoires were generated with immunoSEQ multiplex PCR, while TCRdb's copy carries only in-frame clones and drops some. The sample carries some 170,000 clones, about 90% recorded once. Specimen: PBMCs. The receptors stem from a woman in her twenties or thirties in good health and CMV-seronegative.

The chain has TRBV4-2 and TRBJ2-2; D gene unclear. V was trimmed by 0 bases and J by 6 bases, leaving 11 bases between them. Germline V CDR1 and CDR2: LGHNA, YNFKEQ. CDR3 length: 15 amino acids. CDR3 sequence reads: CASSQDVGSAGELFF. The CDR3 bases are TGTGCCAGCAGCCAAGATGTGGGGTCTGCCGGGGAGCTGTTTTTT.

The V gene is TRBV28, the J gene TRBJ1-5, with TRBD1 matching 9 bases. V shed 4 bases and J 2 bases; nucleotides not matched to a gene: 12. Germline V CDR1 and CDR2: MDHEN, SYDVKM. The CDR3 length is 18 residues. The CDR3 spells CASSSSTGGMLGNQPQHF. CDR3 DNA sequence: TGTGCCAGCAGTTCGTCGACAGGGGGAATGTTGGGCAATCAGCCCCAGCATTTT.

The V gene is TRBV15, the J gene TRBJ2-7; D is perhaps TRBD2 (6 bases). Germline V CDR1 and CDR2: LNHNV, YYDKDF (reference sequence). The CDR3 sequence is 13 residues long. V was trimmed by 9 bases and J by 7 bases, leaving 19 bases between them. The CDR3 sequence: CATTAGGLGEQYF. Here the CDR3 DNA reads TGTGCCACTACGGCCGGGGGTCTAGGGGAGCAGTACTTC.

This rearrangement joins TRBV29-1 to TRBJ2-7; the D call may be TRBD1 or TRBD2 (5 bases each). The CDR3 loop spans 13 amino acids. The V gene's germline CDR1 is SQVTM and CDR2 ANQGSEA. The ends were cut back, 2 bases at V and 6 bases at J, with 14 bases in the middle. The CDR3 spells CSVELSAGTEQYF. The DNA of the CDR3 is TGCAGCGTTGAACTTTCGGCAGGGACCGAGCAGTACTTC.

This sequence joins TRBV5-1 and TRBJ2-5; D may correspond to TRBD1 or TRBD2 (5 bases each). V lost 7 bases, J lost 4 bases, and 20 bases lay in between. Per germline, CDR1 SGHRS and CDR2 YFSETQ. The CDR3 spans 15 residues. This CDR3 reads CASRPSGMGRETQYF. CDR3 coding DNA: TGCGCCAGCCGACCCTCGGGGATGGGACGAGAGACCCAGTACTTC.

This clone appeared a few times. The V gene is TRBV7-2, the J gene TRBJ1-6; no clear D gene. V was shortened by 2 bases and J by 6 bases, with 2 bases between the two germline ends. CDR3 length: 12 amino acids. Per the germline V gene, CDR1 is SGHTA and CDR2 is FQGNSA. In DNA, the CDR3 is TGTGCCAGCAGCTTACTTAATTCACCCCTCCACTTT. Protein: CASSLLNSPLHF.

The chain recombines TRBV19 with TRBJ2-7; 11 positions agree with TRBD1. Germline V CDR1 and CDR2: LNHDA, SQIVND (reference sequence). The CDR3 sequence is 16 residues long. Germline trimming cut 5 bases from V and 3 bases from J; bases unmatched to any gene: 9. CDR3 sequence: CASSARTGGDLYEQYF. The CDR3 DNA is TGTGCCAGTAGTGCCAGGACAGGGGGCGATCTCTACGAGCAGTACTTC.

V usage is TRBV27 and J usage is TRBJ2-7, with 7 nucleotides matching TRBD2. The germline CDR1 and CDR2 sequences are MNHEY and SMNVEV (reference sequence). V was pared by 1 base and J by 7 bases, with 4 bases of the junction left unmatched. The CDR3 contains 13 residues. The CDR3 DNA sequence: TGTGCCAGCAGTTTATGGCTCGGGGGGGAGCAGTACTTC. The encoded protein is CASSLWLGGEQYF.

V usage is TRBV6-1 and J usage is TRBJ1-1; no definite D call. This CDR3 contains 13 residues. Trimming left V 2 bases short and J 3 bases short, with 7 bases between. Germline values: CDR1 MNHNS, CDR2 SASEGT. The CDR3 nucleotides are TGTGCCAGCAGTGAATTCACATACACTGAAGCTTTCTTT. It specifies CASSEFTYTEAFF.

The rearrangement uses TRBV6-6 and TRBJ1-5, with 12 positions matching TRBD1. The J segment lost 4 bases and the V segment lost 6 bases, leaving 4 bases of the junction unmatched. The CDR3 sequence is 15 residues long. Germline assignment: CDR1 MNHNY and CDR2 SVGAGI (reference sequence). CDR3 DNA: TGTGCCAGCAGCTGGGACAGGGGGCCTAATCAGCCCCAGCATTTT. It specifies CASSWDRGPNQPQHF.